This entry is about one TCR beta chain. Investigators isolated RNA and reverse transcribed it into cDNA to act as the sequencing template. TCRdb's copy holds only in-frame clones and misses some; the assay was immunoSEQ multiplex PCR. The table has more than 200,000 clones, less than 50% seen once; the top ten hold roughly 2.8%. This sample is drawn from a study of CD8+ T cells in alopecia areata. Across the whole study: Tofacitinib therapy lasting 6 to 18 months was followed by 6 months off drug.

This CDR3 contains 13 residues. Germline V gene sequence: CDR1 SNHLY, CDR2 FYNNEI. Trimming pared 4 bases from V and 3 bases from J, leaving 7 bases between. Treatment: oral pan-JAK inhibitor, 5-10 mg twice daily. The chain couples TRBV2 to TRBJ2-1, with D unresolved. The input for sequencing was CD4+ T cells sorted from blood, taken around week 37, from a patient treated with tofacitinib. This clonotype was sampled from a human donor with alopecia areata. Here the CDR3 reads CASSVYLYNEQFF. CDR3 DNA: TGTGCCAGCAGTGTTTATCTCTACAATGAGCAGTTCTTC. Full variable domain (missing parts from reference TRBV2 and TRBJ2-1): EPEVTQTPSHQVTQMGQEVILRCVPISNHLYFYWYRQILGQKVEFLVSFYNNEISEKSEIFDDQFSVERPDGSNFTLKIRSTKLEDSAMYFCASSVYLYNEQFFGPGTRLTVL.